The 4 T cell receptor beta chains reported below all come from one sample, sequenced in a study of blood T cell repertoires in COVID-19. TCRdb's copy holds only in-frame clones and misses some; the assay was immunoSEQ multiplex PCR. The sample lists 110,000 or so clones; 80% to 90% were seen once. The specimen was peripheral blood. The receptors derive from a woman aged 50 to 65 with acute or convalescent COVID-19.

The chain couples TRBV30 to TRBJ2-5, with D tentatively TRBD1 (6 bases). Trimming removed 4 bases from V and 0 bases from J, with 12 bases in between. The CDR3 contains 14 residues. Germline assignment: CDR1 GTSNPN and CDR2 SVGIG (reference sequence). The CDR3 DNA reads TGTGCCTGGAACGGACAGTGGAACCAAGAGACCCAGTACTTC. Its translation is CAWNGQWNQETQYF.

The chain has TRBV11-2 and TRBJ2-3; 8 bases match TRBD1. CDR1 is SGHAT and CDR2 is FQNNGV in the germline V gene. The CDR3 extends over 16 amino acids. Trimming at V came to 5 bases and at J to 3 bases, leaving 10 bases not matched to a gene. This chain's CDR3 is CASSSHRGWGTDTQYF. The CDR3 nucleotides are TGTGCCAGCAGCAGTCACAGGGGGTGGGGGACAGATACGCAGTATTTT.

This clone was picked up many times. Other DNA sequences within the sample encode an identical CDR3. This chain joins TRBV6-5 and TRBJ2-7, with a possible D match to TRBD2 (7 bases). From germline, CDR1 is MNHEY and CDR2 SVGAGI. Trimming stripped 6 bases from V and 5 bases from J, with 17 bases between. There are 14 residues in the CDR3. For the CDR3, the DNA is TGTGCCAGCAGACCTCGGGGGGCCCTAGACGAGCAGTACTTC. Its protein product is CASRPRGALDEQYF.

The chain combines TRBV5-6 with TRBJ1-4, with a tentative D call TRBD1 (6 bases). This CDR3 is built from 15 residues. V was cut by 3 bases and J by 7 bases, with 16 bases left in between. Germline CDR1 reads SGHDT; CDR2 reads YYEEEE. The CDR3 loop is CASSSDVGAGEKLFF. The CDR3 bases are TGTGCCAGCAGCTCGGACGTGGGGGCTGGTGAAAAACTGTTTTTT.